What follows describes a single T cell receptor (beta chain). No antigen is known for it. These data are taken from a study of CD4 T cells in relation to SARS-CoV-2 and coronaviruses. Before the COVID-19 pandemic, during about 2011-2019, CD4+ T cells were taken from unexposed donors. CD4+ T cells were isolated from the cells after 10 days of culture. Testing used SARS-CoV-2 S/N and four cold-coronavirus spikes on unexposed-donor CD4+ T cells, cells permitting. This CDR3 region has 13 residues. The germline V and J ends were trimmed by 2 bases and 2 bases, with 7 bases remaining between them. Germline V gene sequence: CDR1 MDHEN, CDR2 SYDVKM. Sequenced by immunoSEQ multiplex PCR; TCRdb stores in-frame clones only, minus some. This table has about 22,000 clones, 60% to 85% appearing once.

V usage is TRBV28 and J usage is TRBJ2-7; D may be TRBD1 (5 bases). The clonotype was recovered from a human donor in good health. Sequencing was performed on CD4+ T cells from PBMCs, cultured in vitro. Here the CDR3 DNA reads TGTGCCAGCAGTTTACCAGGGCCCTACGAGCAGTACTTC. Residues: CASSLPGPYEQYF.